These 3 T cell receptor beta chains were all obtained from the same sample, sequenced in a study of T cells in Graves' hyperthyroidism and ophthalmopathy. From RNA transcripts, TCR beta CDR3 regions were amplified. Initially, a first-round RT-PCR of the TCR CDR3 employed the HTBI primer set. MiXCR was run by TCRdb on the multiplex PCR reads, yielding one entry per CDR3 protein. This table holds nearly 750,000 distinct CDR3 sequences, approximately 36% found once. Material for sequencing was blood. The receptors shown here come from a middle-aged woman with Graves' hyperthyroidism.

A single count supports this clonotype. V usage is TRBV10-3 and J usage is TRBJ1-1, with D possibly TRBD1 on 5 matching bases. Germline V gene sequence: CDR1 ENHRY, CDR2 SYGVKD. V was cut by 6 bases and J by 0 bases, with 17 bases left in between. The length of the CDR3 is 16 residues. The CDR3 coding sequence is TGTGCCATCAGGGGGACTAGCGGGAAAATGAACACTGAAGCTTTCTTT. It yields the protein CAIRGTSGKMNTEAFF.

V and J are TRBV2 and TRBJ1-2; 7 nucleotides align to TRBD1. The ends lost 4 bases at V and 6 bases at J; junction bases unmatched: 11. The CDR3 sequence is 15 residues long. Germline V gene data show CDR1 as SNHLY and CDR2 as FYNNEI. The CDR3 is CASSARAGGRDGYTF. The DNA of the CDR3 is TGTGCCAGCAGTGCCAGGGCAGGGGGTAGGGATGGCTACACCTTC.

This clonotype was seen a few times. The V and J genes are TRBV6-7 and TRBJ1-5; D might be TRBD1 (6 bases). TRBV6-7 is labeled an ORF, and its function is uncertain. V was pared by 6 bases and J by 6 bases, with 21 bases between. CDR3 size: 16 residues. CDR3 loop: CASSLSQGSGAQPQHF. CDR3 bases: TGTGCCAGCAGCCTTTCCCAGGGGAGCGGTGCTCAGCCCCAGCATTTT.